This T cell receptor (beta chain) was recorded in a study of cytomegalovirus exposure and HLA in healthy donors. 13 Jbeta primers and 60 Vbeta primers were used for the PCR. Sequenced by immunoSEQ multiplex PCR; TCRdb stores in-frame clones only, minus some. Of 130,000 or so clones listed, approximately 80% are singletons. A note on this clone: One end of the junction does not line up with germline, which may come from a read error.

This CDR3 comprises 17 residues. In germline, CDR1 is SEHNR, CDR2 FQNEAQ (reference sequence). The genes are TRBV7-9 and TRBJ2-1; 10 bases match TRBD2. Source material: PBMCs. This clonotype originated in a man between 35 and 55 years old in good health and CMV-seronegative. For the CDR3, the DNA is TGTTCCAGCAGCTTACCACTAGCGGGAAAGAACTACAATGAGCAGTTCTTC. As protein: CSSSLPLAGKNYNEQFF.